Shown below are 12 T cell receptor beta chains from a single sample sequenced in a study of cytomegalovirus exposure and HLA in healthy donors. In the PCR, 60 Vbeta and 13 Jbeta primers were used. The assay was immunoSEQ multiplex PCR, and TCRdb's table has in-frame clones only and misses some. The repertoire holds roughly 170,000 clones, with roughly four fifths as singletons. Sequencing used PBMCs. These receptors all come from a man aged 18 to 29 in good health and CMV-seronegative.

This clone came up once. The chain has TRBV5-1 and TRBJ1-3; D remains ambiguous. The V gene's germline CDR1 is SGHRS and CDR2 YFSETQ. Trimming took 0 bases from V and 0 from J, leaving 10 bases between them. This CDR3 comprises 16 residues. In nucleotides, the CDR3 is TGCGCCAGCAGCTTGGCCGGGTCAAACTCTGGAAACACCATATATTTT. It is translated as CASSLAGSNSGNTIYF.

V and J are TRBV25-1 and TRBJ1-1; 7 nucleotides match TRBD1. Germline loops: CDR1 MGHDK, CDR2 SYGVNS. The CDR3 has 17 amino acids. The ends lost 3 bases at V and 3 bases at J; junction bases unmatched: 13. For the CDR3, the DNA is TGTGCCAGCAGTGAGTCTGACAGGGCATTTCGGGACACTGAAGCTTTCTTT. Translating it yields CASSESDRAFRDTEAFF.

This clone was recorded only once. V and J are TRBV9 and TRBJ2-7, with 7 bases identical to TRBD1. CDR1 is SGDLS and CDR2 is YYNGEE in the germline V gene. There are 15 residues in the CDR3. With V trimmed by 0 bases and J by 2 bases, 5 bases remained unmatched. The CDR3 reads CASSVGGTATYEQYF. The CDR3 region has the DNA TGTGCCAGCAGCGTAGGAGGGACAGCAACCTACGAGCAGTACTTC.

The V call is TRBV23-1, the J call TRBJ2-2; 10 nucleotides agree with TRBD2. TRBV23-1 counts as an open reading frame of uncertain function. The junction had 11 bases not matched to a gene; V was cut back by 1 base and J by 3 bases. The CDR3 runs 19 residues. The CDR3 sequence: CASSQFGLAGAEDTGELFF. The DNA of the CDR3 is TGCGCCAGCAGTCAATTCGGGCTAGCGGGGGCCGAAGACACCGGGGAGCTGTTTTTT.

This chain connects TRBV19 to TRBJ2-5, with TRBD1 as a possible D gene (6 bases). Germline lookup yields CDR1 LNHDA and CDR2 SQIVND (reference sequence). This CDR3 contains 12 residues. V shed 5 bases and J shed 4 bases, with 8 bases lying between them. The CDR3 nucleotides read TGTGCCAGTAGTGTCAGGGGAGAGACCCAGTACTTC. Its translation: CASSVRGETQYF.

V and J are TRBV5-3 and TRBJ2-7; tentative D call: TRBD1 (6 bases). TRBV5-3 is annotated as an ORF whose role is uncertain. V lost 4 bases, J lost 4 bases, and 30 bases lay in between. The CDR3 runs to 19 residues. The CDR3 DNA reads TGTGCCAGAAGCCGCAAGAAAATCAGGGGAAATCACCCCTATTACGAGCAGTACTTC. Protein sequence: CARSRKKIRGNHPYYEQYF.

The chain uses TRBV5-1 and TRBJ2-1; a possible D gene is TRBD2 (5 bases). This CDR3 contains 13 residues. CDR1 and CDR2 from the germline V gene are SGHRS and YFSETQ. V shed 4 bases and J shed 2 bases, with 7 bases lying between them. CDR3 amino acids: CASSLGTYNEQFF. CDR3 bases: TGCGCCAGCAGCCTCGGGACCTACAATGAGCAGTTCTTC.

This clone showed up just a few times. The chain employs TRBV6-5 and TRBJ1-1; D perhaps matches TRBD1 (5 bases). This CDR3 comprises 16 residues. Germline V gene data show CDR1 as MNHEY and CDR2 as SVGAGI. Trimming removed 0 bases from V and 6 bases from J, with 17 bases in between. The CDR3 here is CASSYSPRGIGPEAFF. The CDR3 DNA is TGTGCCAGCAGTTACTCCCCCCGGGGGATCGGCCCTGAAGCTTTCTTT.

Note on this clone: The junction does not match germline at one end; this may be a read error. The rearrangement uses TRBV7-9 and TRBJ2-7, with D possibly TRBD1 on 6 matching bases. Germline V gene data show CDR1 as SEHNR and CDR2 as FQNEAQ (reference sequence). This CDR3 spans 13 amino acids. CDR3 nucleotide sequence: TGTTCCAGCAGCAACACAGGGACCCACGAGCAGTACTTC. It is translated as CSSSNTGTHEQYF. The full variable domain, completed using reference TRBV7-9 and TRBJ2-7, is DTGVSQNPRHKITKRGQNVTFRCDPISEHNRLYWYRQTLGQGPEFLTYFQNEAQLEKSRLLSDRFSAERPKGSFSTLEIQRTEQGDSAMYLCSSSNTGTHEQYFGPGTRLTVT.

Written as DNA, the CDR3 is TGTGCCAGCAGCTTATTCGCCGGGGGAAGAAGGAACACTGAAGCTTTCTTT. Translation gives CASSLFAGGRRNTEAFF. V gene TRBV7-8 combines with J gene TRBJ1-1; D might be TRBD1 (5 bases). Deletions cut 2 bases from V and 1 base from J, with 17 bases between. The CDR3 extends over 17 amino acids. Germline-derived CDR1 and CDR2 are SGHVS and FQNEAQ.

CDR3 nucleotide sequence: TGTGCCAGCAGCAAAGATCAGGGTAATAGCAATCAGCCCCAGCATTTT. Translated: CASSKDQGNSNQPQHF. The V and J genes are TRBV21-1 and TRBJ1-5; the D call TRBD1 from the table was never checked on the DNA. TRBV21-1 is classified as a pseudogene. CDR3 length: 16 amino acids.

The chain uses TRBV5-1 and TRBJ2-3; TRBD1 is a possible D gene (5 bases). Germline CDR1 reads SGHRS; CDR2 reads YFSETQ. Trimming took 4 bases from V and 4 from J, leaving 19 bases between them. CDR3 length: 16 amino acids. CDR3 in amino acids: CASSPTALQSADTQYF. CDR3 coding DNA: TGCGCCAGCAGCCCGACAGCACTCCAGAGCGCAGATACGCAGTATTTT.